These 2 T cell receptor beta chains came from one sample sequenced in a study of post-analysis software for immune sequencing data. Study-level findings and limits: Comparison of patients with controls showed roughly five TRBV segments more frequent in patients, TRBV5-6, TRBV5-1 and TRBV20-1 among them.

For these TCRs, the target antigens are not known. Libraries were made from TCR beta cDNA, and they carried unique molecular identifiers. From the PCR reads, TCRdb called clonotypes with MiXCR, one entry per CDR3 protein. This table holds almost 700,000 distinct CDR3 sequences, 59% found once. The source material was blood. These receptors were obtained from a girl aged 2 to 9 with multiple sclerosis.

This clonotype was counted between two and nine times. The chain couples TRBV25-1 to TRBJ2-5; a possible D gene is TRBD1 (6 bases). The CDR3 is 13 residues long. The ends were cut back, 4 bases at V and 11 bases at J, with 17 bases in the middle. CDR1 and CDR2 (germline): MGHDK, SYGVNS. The CDR3 is CASSGGRGLEQYF. The CDR3 nucleotides read TGTGCCAGCAGTGGGGGGCGAGGCCTGGAGCAGTACTTC.

The J gene is TRBJ2-5, the V gene TRBV29-1, with D possibly TRBD2 on 6 matching bases. The last part of the DNA fits TRBJ2-7 better; the J call may be wrong. This CDR3 contains 12 residues. Germline CDR1 and CDR2: SQVTM and ANQGSEA. The CDR3 region has the DNA TGCAGCGACTTCCGCGGGGCCTACGAGCAGTACTTC. This codes for CSDFRGAYEQYF.